This T cell receptor (beta chain) was recovered during a study of blood T cell repertoires in COVID-19. Study at large: Samples of COVID-19 (acute and convalescent) were obtained from the United States, Italy and Spain.

Researchers sorted participants into cohorts using their self-reported clinical history. The germline V gene has CDR1 MNHEY and CDR2 SVGAGI. The J segment lost 7 bases and the V segment lost 6 bases, leaving 7 bases of the junction unmatched. The CDR3 is made up of 15 amino acids. Authors' processing steps: For nucleated cells, counts were estimated from reference gene primer amplification. Generated by immunoSEQ multiplex PCR, the TCRdb table keeps only in-frame clones and is missing some. The D gene and trimming were derived from the DNA, and the V and J assignments and clone size from that table. The sample comprises around 330,000 clones, under 95% of which are singletons, and 2% to 3% rests with the top ten.

The chain is built from TRBV6-5 and TRBJ1-6; TRBD1 matches at 9 bases. The sequenced sample consisted of PBMCs or T cells enriched from blood (not recorded which). This TCR was sampled from a man aged 55 to 70 who had recovered from COVID-19. The CDR3 DNA reads TGTGCCAGCAGACCGGGACAGGGAAGCAATTCACCCCTCCACTTT. Translated, it gives CASRPGQGSNSPLHF.